This TCR beta chain was found in a study of blood T cell repertoires in COVID-19. The overall study: COVID-19 samples from acute and convalescent phases originated in the United States, Italy and Spain. From T cells, B-cell-depleted T cells, or PBMCs came the material, which was cDNA or gDNA.

Methods used by the authors: From reference gene primer amplification, estimates of nucleated cell counts were derived. Assay used: immunoSEQ multiplex PCR; TCRdb lists only in-frame clones, some missing. V, J and clone size are taken as reported in that table, and D and trimming were inferred from the DNA itself. Among 200,000 or so clones listed, 65% to 90% were seen once. V lost 3 bases and J lost 5, with 11 bases in between. The CDR3 is 14 amino acids. The germline CDR1 and CDR2 sequences are SNHLY and FYNNEI. The material sequenced was peripheral blood. The chain carries TRBV2 and TRBJ1-5; no firm D call. This sequence originates from a man in his forties who had recovered from COVID-19. CDR3 sequence reads: CASSEGNRYQPQHF. CDR3 bases: TGTGCCAGCAGTGAGGGCAATCGTTATCAGCCCCAGCATTTT.